This record concerns one T cell receptor beta chain sequence. Amplification of TCR beta CDR3 regions was performed using RNA transcripts as template. TCR CDR3 regions were first amplified by RT-PCR with HTBI primers. In TCRdb, the multiplex PCR reads were re-called with MiXCR into one record per CDR3 protein. The data show some 550,000 distinct CDR3 sequences, with 15% to 20% seen just once and roughly 3.5% held by the top ten. The data were taken from a study of T cells in Graves' hyperthyroidism and ophthalmopathy. Study as a whole: Peripheral blood samples were taken at initial diagnosis, prior to any treatment.

V lost 5 bases, J lost 3 bases, and 13 bases lay in between. CDR1 is MNHNS and CDR2 is SASEGT in the germline V gene. The CDR3 loop spans 14 amino acids. Uncontrolled infections, other autoimmune diseases, pregnancy or lactation led to exclusion of patients. On the basis of clinical symptoms, serum thyroxine and TRAb, thyroid ultrasound and orbital computed tomography, diagnoses were made. The chain links TRBV6-1 to TRBJ1-2; D possibly corresponds to TRBD1 (5 bases). The clonotype was recovered from a woman aged 40 to 50 with Graves' ophthalmopathy. Sequences were obtained from blood. As DNA, the CDR3 is TGTGCCAGCAGTCCCGCGGGGGGTTACTATGGCTACACCTTC. Translation: CASSPAGGYYGYTF.